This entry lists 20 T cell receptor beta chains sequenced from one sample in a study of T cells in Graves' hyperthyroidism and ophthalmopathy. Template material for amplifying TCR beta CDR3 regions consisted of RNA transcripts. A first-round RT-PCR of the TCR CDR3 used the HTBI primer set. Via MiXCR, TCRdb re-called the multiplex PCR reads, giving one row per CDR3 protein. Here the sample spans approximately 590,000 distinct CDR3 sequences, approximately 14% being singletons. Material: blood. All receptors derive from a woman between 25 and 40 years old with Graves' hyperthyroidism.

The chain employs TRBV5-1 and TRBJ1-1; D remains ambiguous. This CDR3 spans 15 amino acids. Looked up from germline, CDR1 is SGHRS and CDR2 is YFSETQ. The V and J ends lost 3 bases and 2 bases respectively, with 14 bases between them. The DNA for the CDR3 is TGCGCCAGCAGCTCCTCCCCTGCCCAAAACACTGAAGCTTTCTTT. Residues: CASSSSPAQNTEAFF.

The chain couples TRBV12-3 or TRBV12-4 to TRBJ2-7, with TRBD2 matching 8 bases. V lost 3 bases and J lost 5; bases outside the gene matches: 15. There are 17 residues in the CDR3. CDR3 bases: TGTGCCAGCAGTTTTGACCCGGGGGGGGGGAAATCGGACGAGCAGTACTTC. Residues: CASSFDPGGGKSDEQYF.

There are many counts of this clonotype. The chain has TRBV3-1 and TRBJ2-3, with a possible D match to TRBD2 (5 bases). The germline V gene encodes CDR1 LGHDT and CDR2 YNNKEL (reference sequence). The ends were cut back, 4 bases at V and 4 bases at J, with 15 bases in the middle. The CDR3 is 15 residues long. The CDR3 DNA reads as TGTGCCAGCAGCCCCGGAGGAGGAGGCGCAGATACGCAGTATTTT. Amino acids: CASSPGGGGADTQYF.

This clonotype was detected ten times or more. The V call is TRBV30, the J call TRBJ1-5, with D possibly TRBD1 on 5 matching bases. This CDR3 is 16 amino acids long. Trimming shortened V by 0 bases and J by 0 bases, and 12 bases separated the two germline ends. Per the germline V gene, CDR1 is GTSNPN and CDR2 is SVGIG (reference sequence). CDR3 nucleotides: TGTGCCTGGAGTGTACCCGGGGGTGGTAGCAATCAGCCCCAGCATTTT. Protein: CAWSVPGGGSNQPQHF.

The CDR3, as DNA: TGTGCCAGCAGTTACTCTGGGGGGTCCGGGGAGACCCAGTTCTTC. Translating gives CASSYSGGSGETQFF. The rearrangement joins TRBV6-6 to TRBJ2-5, with D possibly matching TRBD2 (6 bases). The J call may be in error: the DNA end matches TRBJ2-1 better. The CDR3 length is 15 residues. Germline V gene data show CDR1 as MNHNY and CDR2 as SVGAGI (reference sequence).

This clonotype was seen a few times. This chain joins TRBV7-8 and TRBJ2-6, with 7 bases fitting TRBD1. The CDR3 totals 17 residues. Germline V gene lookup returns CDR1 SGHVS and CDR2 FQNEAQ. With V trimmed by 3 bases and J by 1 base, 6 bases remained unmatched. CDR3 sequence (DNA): TGTGCCAGCAGCTTTCACCGGACAGGATCTGGGGCCAACGTCCTGACTTTC. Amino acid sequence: CASSFHRTGSGANVLTF.

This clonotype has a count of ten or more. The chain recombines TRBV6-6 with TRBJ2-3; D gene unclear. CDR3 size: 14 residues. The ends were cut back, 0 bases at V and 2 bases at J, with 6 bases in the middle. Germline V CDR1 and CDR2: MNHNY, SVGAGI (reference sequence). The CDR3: CASSYSHYTDTQYF. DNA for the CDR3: TGTGCCAGCAGTTACTCGCACTACACAGATACGCAGTATTTT.

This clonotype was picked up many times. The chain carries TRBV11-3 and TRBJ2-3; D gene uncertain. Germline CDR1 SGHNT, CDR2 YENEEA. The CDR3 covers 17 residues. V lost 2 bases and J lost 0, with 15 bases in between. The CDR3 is CASSLSPPGPSTDTQYF. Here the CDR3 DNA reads TGTGCCAGCAGCTTATCCCCGCCGGGTCCTAGCACAGATACGCAGTATTTT. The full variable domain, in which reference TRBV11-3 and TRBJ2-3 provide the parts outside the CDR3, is EAGVVQSPRYKIIEKKQPVAFWCNPISGHNTLYWYLQNLGQGPELLIRYENEEAVDDSQLPKDRFSAERLKGVDSTLKIQPAELGDSAVYLCASSLSPPGPSTDTQYFGPGTRLTVL.

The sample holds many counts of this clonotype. The CDR3 nucleotides read TGTGCCACCAGTGATGGGGCTGCAGAATTTTACAATGAGCAGTTCTTC. It is translated as CATSDGAAEFYNEQFF. The chain employs TRBV24-1 and TRBJ2-1, with D possibly matching TRBD1 (5 bases). The CDR3 covers 16 residues. Trimming pared 3 bases from V and 4 bases from J, leaving 15 bases between. From germline, CDR1 is KGHDR and CDR2 SFDVKD.

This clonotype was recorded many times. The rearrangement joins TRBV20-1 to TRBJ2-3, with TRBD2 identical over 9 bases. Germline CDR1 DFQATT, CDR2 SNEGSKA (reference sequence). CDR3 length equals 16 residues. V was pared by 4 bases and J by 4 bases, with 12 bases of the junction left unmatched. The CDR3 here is CSATAPGLARADTQYF. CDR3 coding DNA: TGCAGTGCTACCGCCCCGGGACTAGCAAGGGCAGATACGCAGTATTTT.

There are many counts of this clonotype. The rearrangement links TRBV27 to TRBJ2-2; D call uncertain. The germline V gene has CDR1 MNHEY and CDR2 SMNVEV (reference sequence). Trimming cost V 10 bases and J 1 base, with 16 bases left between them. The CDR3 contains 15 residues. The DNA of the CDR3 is TGTGCCACCCTGGTGAGCTGGCGGAACACCGGGGAGCTGTTTTTT. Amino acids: CATLVSWRNTGELFF.

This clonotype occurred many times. The CDR3 sequence: CASSLGAVEGTGELFF. The DNA for the CDR3 is TGTGCCAGCAGCCTTGGTGCGGTAGAGGGGACCGGGGAGCTGTTTTTT. This chain connects TRBV3-1 to TRBJ2-2, with D perhaps assigned TRBD1 or TRBD2 (5 bases each). The CDR3 spans 16 residues. Trimming shortened V by 4 bases and J by 5 bases, and 17 bases separated the two germline ends. CDR1 LGHDT and CDR2 YNNKEL come from the germline V gene (reference sequence).

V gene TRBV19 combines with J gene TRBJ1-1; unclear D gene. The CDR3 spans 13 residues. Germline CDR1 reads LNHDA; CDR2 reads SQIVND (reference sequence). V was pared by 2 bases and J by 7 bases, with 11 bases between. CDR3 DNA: TGTGCCAGTAGTATAAGCGGGCCCGATGAAGCTTTCTTT. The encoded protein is CASSISGPDEAFF.

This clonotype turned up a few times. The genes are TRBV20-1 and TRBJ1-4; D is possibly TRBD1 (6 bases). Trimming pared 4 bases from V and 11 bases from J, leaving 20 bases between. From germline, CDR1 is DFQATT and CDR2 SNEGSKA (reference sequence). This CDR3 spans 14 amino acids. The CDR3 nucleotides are TGCAGTGCTAAACGACAGGACGCGGATGGGAAACTGTTTTTT. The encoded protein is CSAKRQDADGKLFF.

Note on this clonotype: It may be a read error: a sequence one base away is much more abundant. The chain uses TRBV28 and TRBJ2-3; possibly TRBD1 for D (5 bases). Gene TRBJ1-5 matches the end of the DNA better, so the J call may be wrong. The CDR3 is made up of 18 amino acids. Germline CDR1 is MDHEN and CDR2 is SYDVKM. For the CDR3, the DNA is TGTGCCAGCCGCCCCTCCGGGACTAGCGGGAGAAGGGCAGATACGCAGCATTTT. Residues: CASRPSGTSGRRADTQHF.

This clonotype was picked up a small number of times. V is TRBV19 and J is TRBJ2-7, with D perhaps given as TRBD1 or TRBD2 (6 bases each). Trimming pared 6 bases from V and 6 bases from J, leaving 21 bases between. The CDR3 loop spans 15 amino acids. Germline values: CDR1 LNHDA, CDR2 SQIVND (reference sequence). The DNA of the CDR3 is TGTGCCAGTAGCTCTTTGAGGGGGGCTTCGTCCGAGCAGTACTTC. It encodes CASSSLRGASSEQYF.

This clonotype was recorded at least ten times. CDR3 DNA sequence: TGTGCCAGCAGCCCAGGGACTAGCGGGAGAATGGATGAGCAGTTCTTC. Protein product: CASSPGTSGRMDEQFF. V and J are TRBV3-1 and TRBJ2-1, with 14 positions matching TRBD2. Germline V gives CDR1 LGHDT, CDR2 YNNKEL (reference sequence). V lost 4 bases, J lost 8 bases, and 7 bases stayed unmatched. The CDR3 covers 16 residues.

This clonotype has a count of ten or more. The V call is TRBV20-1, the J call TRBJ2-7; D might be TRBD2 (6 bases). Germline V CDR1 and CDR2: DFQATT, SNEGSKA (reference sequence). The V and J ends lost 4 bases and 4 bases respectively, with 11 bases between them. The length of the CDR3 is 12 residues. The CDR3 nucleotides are TGCAGTGCTACATCCCGGGGGTACGAGCAGTACTTC. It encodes CSATSRGYEQYF.

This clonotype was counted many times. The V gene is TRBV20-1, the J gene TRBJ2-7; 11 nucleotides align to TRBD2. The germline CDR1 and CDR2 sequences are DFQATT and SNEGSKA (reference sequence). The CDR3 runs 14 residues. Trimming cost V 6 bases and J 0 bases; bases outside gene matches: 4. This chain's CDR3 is CSAGTSGSSYEQYF. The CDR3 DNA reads TGCAGTGCCGGGACTAGCGGAAGCTCCTACGAGCAGTACTTC.

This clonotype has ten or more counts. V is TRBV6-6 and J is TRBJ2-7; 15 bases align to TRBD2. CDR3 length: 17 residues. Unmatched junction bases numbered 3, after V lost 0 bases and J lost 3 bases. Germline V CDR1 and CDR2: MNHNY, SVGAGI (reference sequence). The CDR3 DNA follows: TGTGCCAGCAGTTACTCAGGACTAGCGGGAGGGGGCTACGAGCAGTACTTC. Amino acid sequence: CASSYSGLAGGGYEQYF.